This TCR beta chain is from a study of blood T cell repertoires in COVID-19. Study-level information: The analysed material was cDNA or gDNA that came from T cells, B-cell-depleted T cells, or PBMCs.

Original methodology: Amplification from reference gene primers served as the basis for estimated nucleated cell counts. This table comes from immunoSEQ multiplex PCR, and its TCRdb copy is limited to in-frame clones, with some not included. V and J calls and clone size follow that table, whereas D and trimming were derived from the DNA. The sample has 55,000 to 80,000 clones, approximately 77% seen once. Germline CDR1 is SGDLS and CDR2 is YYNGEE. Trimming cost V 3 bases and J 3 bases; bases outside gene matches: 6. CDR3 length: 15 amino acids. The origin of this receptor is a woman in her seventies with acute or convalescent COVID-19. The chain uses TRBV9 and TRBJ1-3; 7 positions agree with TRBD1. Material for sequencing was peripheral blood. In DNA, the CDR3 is TGTGCCAGCAGCGAGACCGGGACAGTTGGAAACACCATATATTTT. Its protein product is CASSETGTVGNTIYF.